What follows is one TCR beta chain and its context. These data originate in a study of control samples from healthy donors and cancer patients. Generated by immunoSEQ multiplex PCR, the TCRdb table keeps only in-frame clones and is missing some. The sample includes over 70,000 clones, roughly nine tenths of them seen just once. Trimming at V came to 0 bases and at J to 8 bases, leaving 6 bases not matched to a gene. The CDR3 is 15 residues long. Germline lookup yields CDR1 GTSNPN and CDR2 SVGIG (reference sequence). The sequenced sample consisted of PBMCs. The chain is built from TRBV30 and TRBJ1-6; 8 bases fit TRBD1. The sequence was collected from a woman aged 50 to 60 with colorectal cancer. The CDR3 coding sequence is TGTGCCTGGAGTGTACGGACAGGGTCGGATTCACCCCTCCACTTT. Translating gives CAWSVRTGSDSPLHF. The whole variable domain, remainder taken from reference TRBV30 and TRBJ1-6, is SQTIHQWPATLVQPVGSPLSLECTVEGTSNPNLYWYRQAAGRGLQLLFYSVGIGQISSEVPQNLSASRPQDRQFILSSKKLLLSDSGFYLCAWSVRTGSDSPLHFGNGTRLTVT.